This T cell receptor beta chain was sequenced in a study of T cells in Graves' hyperthyroidism and ophthalmopathy. Findings of the study overall: Progression to ophthalmopathy was predicted a median of approximately 6.4 months early.

Using RNA transcripts as the source, TCR beta CDR3 regions were amplified. The study used the HTBI primer set for a first-round RT-PCR of the TCR CDR3. TCRdb processed the multiplex PCR reads anew with MiXCR; each CDR3 protein has one entry. There are a few hundred thousand distinct CDR3 sequences in the sample; roughly 15% occur only once, and roughly 3.4% lies in the top ten. A note on this clonotype: Its specificity is not known.

This clonotype was sampled from a woman aged 40 to 50 with Graves' ophthalmopathy. The sequencing sample was made of blood.

This CDR3 reads CAWSESGTSYEQYF. Written as DNA, the CDR3 is TGTGCCTGGAGTGAGTCCGGGACCTCGTACGAGCAGTACTTC. The rearrangement uses TRBV30 and TRBJ2-7; D may correspond to TRBD1 or TRBD2 (5 bases each). V gave up 1 base and J gave up 4 bases, with 14 bases separating them. The CDR3 is made up of 14 amino acids. Germline V lookup: CDR1 GTSNPN, CDR2 SVGIG (reference sequence). The full variable domain, its missing parts supplied by reference TRBV30 and TRBJ2-7, is SQTIHQWPATLVQPVGSPLSLECTVEGTSNPNLYWYRQAAGRGLQLLFYSVGIGQISSEVPQNLSASRPQDRQFILSSKKLLLSDSGFYLCAWSESGTSYEQYFGPGTRLTVT.